This TCR beta chain came from a study of Graves' ophthalmopathy and Graves' hyperthyroidism. Uncontrolled infections, other autoimmune diseases, pregnancy or lactation barred patients from enrollment. Amplified material comprised TCR beta CDR3 regions derived from RNA transcripts. A first-round RT-PCR used HTBI primers, followed by a second-round multiplex PCR. Using its own MiXCR run on the multiplex PCR reads, TCRdb lists one record per CDR3 protein. Of 300,000 to 400,000 distinct CDR3 sequences listed, roughly a sixth were seen once; the top ten hold about 12%. In its sample, this clonotype was seen many times. Its antigen is not identified. Points from the study as a whole: Most clonotypes expanded in thyroid above 0.001 frequency were present in blood too. The model flagged ophthalmopathy progression at about 71% sensitivity and 72% to 75% specificity. Using a 13-signature model, the authors split ophthalmopathy from stable hyperthyroidism, with approximately 88% sensitivity and approximately 78% specificity.

Germline CDR1 SGHAT, CDR2 FQNNGV. V was shortened by 7 bases and J by 8 bases, with 14 bases between the two germline ends. This CDR3 is 13 amino acids long. This receptor was identified in an adult man with Graves' ophthalmopathy. The rearrangement joins TRBV11-2 to TRBJ2-2, with D hard to call. The sample taken for sequencing was peripheral blood. The CDR3 protein is CASTSQPRGELFF. The CDR3 nucleotides read TGTGCCAGCACCTCACAACCCCGTGGGGAGCTGTTTTTT.